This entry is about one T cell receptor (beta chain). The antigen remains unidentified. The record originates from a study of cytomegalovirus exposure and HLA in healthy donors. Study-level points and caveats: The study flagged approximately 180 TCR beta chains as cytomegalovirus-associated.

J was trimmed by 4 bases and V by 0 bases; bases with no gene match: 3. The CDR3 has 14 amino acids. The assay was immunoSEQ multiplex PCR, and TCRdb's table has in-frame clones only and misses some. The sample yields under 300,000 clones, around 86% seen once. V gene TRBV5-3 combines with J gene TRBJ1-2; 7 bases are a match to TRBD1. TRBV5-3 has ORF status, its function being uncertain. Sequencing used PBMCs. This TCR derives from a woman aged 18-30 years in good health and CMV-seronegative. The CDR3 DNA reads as TGTGCCAGAAGCTTGGTCAGGGGGAGCTATGGCTACACCTTC. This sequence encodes CARSLVRGSYGYTF.